The 24 T cell receptor beta chains below were found in one sample sequenced in a study of OX40 agonist ivuxolimab in advanced cancers. Clones were sequenced by immunoSEQ multiplex PCR, and TCRdb holds only the in-frame ones, with some missing. This table holds almost 85,000 clones, 90% to 95% found once. Source: CD4+ or CD8+ T cells sorted from blood, taken in a trial of the OX40 agonist ivuxolimab. The source of these receptors is an adult with an advanced solid tumor such as melanoma, head and neck, liver or kidney cancer.

The chain links TRBV6-1 to TRBJ1-1, with 9 bases identical to TRBD1. Germline V gene lookup returns CDR1 MNHNS and CDR2 SASEGT. This CDR3 contains 16 residues. V dropped 0 bases and J dropped 4; count of bases not matched to a gene: 6. CDR3: CASSEAWTGAVTEAFF. The CDR3 DNA reads as TGTGCCAGCAGTGAAGCCTGGACAGGGGCAGTCACTGAAGCTTTCTTT.

This rearrangement joins TRBV5-6 to TRBJ2-7; no firm D call. Germline values: CDR1 SGHDT, CDR2 YYEEEE. The CDR3 spans 13 residues. The V end lost 1 base, the J end lost 1 base, and 6 bases lay between the germline ends. The CDR3 DNA follows: TGTGCCAGCAGCTTGTCCTCGTCCTACGAGCAGTACTTC. Encoded protein: CASSLSSSYEQYF.

This clone was picked up one time. V gene TRBV15 combines with J gene TRBJ2-7, with D perhaps assigned TRBD1 or TRBD2 (8 bases each). The length of the CDR3 is 18 residues. The V gene's germline CDR1 is LNHNV and CDR2 YYDKDF (reference sequence). V shed 1 base and J shed 4 bases, with 23 bases lying between them. CDR3 residues: CATSRAVHQGAGGYEQYF. CDR3 nucleotide sequence: TGTGCCACCAGCAGAGCTGTCCACCAGGGGGCGGGGGGTTACGAGCAGTACTTC.

The V and J genes are TRBV13 and TRBJ2-7; 10 bases line up with TRBD1. This CDR3 is 15 amino acids long. Per germline, CDR1 PRHDT and CDR2 FYEKMQ (reference sequence). Germline trimming cut 5 bases from V and 3 bases from J; bases unmatched to any gene: 7. The CDR3 sequence is CASSHPTGGFYEQYF. The CDR3 DNA reads as TGTGCCAGCAGCCACCCGACAGGGGGCTTCTACGAGCAGTACTTC.

The chain links TRBV9 to TRBJ2-7; D unclear. Germline V gene lookup returns CDR1 SGDLS and CDR2 YYNGEE. The V end lost 4 bases, the J end lost 3 bases, and 11 bases lay between the germline ends. The CDR3 extends over 13 amino acids. The CDR3 DNA sequence: TGTGCCAGCAGCCCCCCACGGAGCTACGAGCAGTACTTC. Its protein is CASSPPRSYEQYF.

The J gene is TRBJ2-1, the V gene TRBV27; 7 bases are shared with TRBD2. The germline V gene has CDR1 MNHEY and CDR2 SMNVEV (reference sequence). The CDR3 is 16 residues long. The trim removed 0 bases at V and 3 bases at J, leaving 5 bases unmatched. The CDR3 is CASSLSGLPIYNEQFF. Here the CDR3 DNA reads TGTGCCAGCAGTTTATCGGGACTACCAATCTACAATGAGCAGTTCTTC.

The rearrangement links TRBV4-3 to TRBJ2-5, with a tentative D call TRBD2 (6 bases). Germline loops: CDR1 LGHNA, CDR2 YSLEER. There are 16 residues in the CDR3. Trimming left V 0 bases short and J 5 bases short, with 16 bases between. CDR3 region: CASSQDLRWGGETQYF. The CDR3 DNA sequence: TGCGCCAGCAGCCAAGATCTGCGTTGGGGAGGTGAGACCCAGTACTTC.

This chain links TRBV6-1 with TRBJ1-2; no definite D call. The V gene lost 2 bases and the J gene lost 3 bases, with 10 bases spanning the gap. Germline CDR1 is MNHNS and CDR2 is SASEGT. The length of the CDR3 is 14 residues. CDR3 DNA sequence: TGTGCCAGCAGTGAACTTACAGTCTACTATGGCTACACCTTC. Protein product: CASSELTVYYGYTF.

The gene calls are TRBV2 and TRBJ2-1, with 10 bases that match TRBD1. The germline V gene encodes CDR1 SNHLY and CDR2 FYNNEI. Trimming cost V 6 bases and J 5 bases; bases outside gene matches: 10. The CDR3 spans 16 residues. CDR3 amino acids: CASSDSGTGVNNEQFF. The CDR3 DNA sequence: TGTGCCAGCAGCGACTCCGGGACAGGGGTAAACAATGAGCAGTTCTTC.

The chain employs TRBV27 and TRBJ2-7; 13 nucleotides match TRBD2. J lost 3 bases, V lost 4 bases, and 9 bases had no gene match. In germline, CDR1 is MNHEY, CDR2 SMNVEV (reference sequence). CDR3 length: 17 residues. DNA of the CDR3: TGTGCCAGCAGTTCCCGGACTAGCGGGAGAGCCTACTACGAGCAGTACTTC. Its protein is CASSSRTSGRAYYEQYF.

This chain connects TRBV5-6 to TRBJ1-4, with a possible D match to TRBD1 (6 bases). Looked up from germline, CDR1 is SGHDT and CDR2 is YYEEEE. The V end lost 5 bases, the J end lost 7 bases, and 15 bases lay between the germline ends. This CDR3 has 14 amino acids. CDR3 sequence reads: CASSLAGGSEKLFF. CDR3 in DNA: TGTGCCAGCAGTCTAGCGGGGGGCAGTGAAAAACTGTTTTTT.

The V and J genes are TRBV6-6 and TRBJ1-5; 8 nucleotides line up with TRBD1. CDR3 length: 14 residues. The germline CDR1 and CDR2 sequences are MNHNY and SVGAGI (reference sequence). V was clipped by 6 bases and J by 4 bases; unmatched bases: 5. For the CDR3, the DNA is TGTGCCAGCAGGCGGACAGGGCGGAATCAGCCCCAGCATTTT. This sequence encodes CASRRTGRNQPQHF.

This clone occurred once. This chain joins TRBV9 and TRBJ2-5; no clear D. Germline CDR1 and CDR2: SGDLS and YYNGEE. This CDR3 has 14 residues. V lost 0 bases and J lost 4, with 10 bases in between. CDR3 region: CASSVGGNPETQYF. The CDR3 DNA is TGTGCCAGCAGCGTAGGGGGTAATCCAGAGACCCAGTACTTC. The complete variable domain, with remaining parts taken from reference TRBV9 and TRBJ2-5, reads DSGVTQTPKHLITATGQRVTLRCSPRSGDLSVYWYQQSLDQGLQFLIQYYNGEERAKGNILERFSAQQFPDLHSELNLSSLELGDSALYFCASSVGGNPETQYFGPGTRLLVL.

CDR3 amino acids: CAWSVMQNEQYF. CDR3 bases: TGTGCCTGGAGTGTAATGCAGAACGAGCAGTACTTC. V and J are TRBV30 and TRBJ2-7; no firm D call. The CDR3 totals 12 residues. Germline V gene sequence: CDR1 GTSNPN, CDR2 SVGIG (reference sequence). The V end lost 0 bases, the J end lost 5 bases, and 8 bases lay between the germline ends.

In its sample, this clone was seen once. V and J are TRBV2 and TRBJ2-5; 7 nucleotides line up with TRBD1. CDR3 length equals 17 residues. V was pared by 4 bases and J by 3 bases, with 14 bases of the junction left unmatched. The germline CDR1 and CDR2 sequences are SNHLY and FYNNEI. The CDR3 nucleotides read TGTGCCAGCAGTGGGGGACAGCTTGTGAGAACTGAAGAGACCCAGTACTTC. This translates into CASSGGQLVRTEETQYF. Full variable domain (outside the CDR3, taken from reference TRBV2 and TRBJ2-5): EPEVTQTPSHQVTQMGQEVILRCVPISNHLYFYWYRQILGQKVEFLVSFYNNEISEKSEIFDDQFSVERPDGSNFTLKIRSTKLEDSAMYFCASSGGQLVRTEETQYFGPGTRLLVL.

The chain couples TRBV6-1 to TRBJ2-7; D is ambiguous. The ends were cut back, 3 bases at V and 0 bases at J, with 12 bases in the middle. Germline V gene sequence: CDR1 MNHNS, CDR2 SASEGT. There are 15 residues in the CDR3. CDR3 sequence (DNA): TGTGCCAGCAGTGATAACCCGGAGAGCTCCTACGAGCAGTACTTC. It codes for CASSDNPESSYEQYF.

The genes are TRBV7-9 and TRBJ2-7; D could derive from TRBD1 or TRBD2 (5 bases each). Germline V gene data show CDR1 as SEHNR and CDR2 as FQNEAQ (reference sequence). Trimming left V 3 bases short and J 1 base short, with 13 bases between. This CDR3 has 15 residues. CDR3 loop: CASSFPGRPSYEQYF. The DNA for the CDR3 is TGTGCCAGCAGCTTCCCGGGACGCCCATCCTACGAGCAGTACTTC.

The chain links TRBV19 to TRBJ1-3; no definite D call. V lost 8 bases, J lost 0 bases, and 14 bases lay in between. Germline V gene data show CDR1 as LNHDA and CDR2 as SQIVND (reference sequence). The CDR3 has 15 residues. CDR3 residues: CASSPDGNSGNTIYF. The DNA for the CDR3 is TGTGCCAGTTCCCCCGACGGAAACTCTGGAAACACCATATATTTT.

The rearrangement links TRBV5-6 to TRBJ2-4, with D possibly being TRBD1 or TRBD2 (5 bases each). With 1 base removed from V and 0 bases from J, the gap between germline ends came to 11 bases. The CDR3 is 16 amino acids. CDR1 and CDR2 from the germline V gene are SGHDT and YYEEEE. The CDR3 DNA is TGTGCCAGCAGCTTGTGGGGGAATCTAGCCAAAAACATTCAGTACTTC. It specifies CASSLWGNLAKNIQYF.

The rearrangement joins TRBV27 to TRBJ2-5; maybe TRBD2 (6 bases). CDR1 and CDR2 from the germline V gene are MNHEY and SMNVEV (reference sequence). The length of the CDR3 is 15 residues. Trimming shortened V by 3 bases and J by 5 bases, and 16 bases separated the two germline ends. This chain's CDR3 is CASSFGGQKGETQYF. The CDR3 region has the DNA TGTGCCAGCAGTTTCGGGGGTCAGAAGGGGGAGACCCAGTACTTC.

This clone was observed once. The genes are TRBV9 and TRBJ2-3, with D perhaps matching TRBD1 or TRBD2 (5 bases each). CDR1 is SGDLS and CDR2 is YYNGEE in the germline V gene. CDR3 length: 13 amino acids. The V gene lost 1 base and the J gene lost 4 bases, with 7 bases spanning the gap. DNA of the CDR3: TGTGCCAGCAGCGTAAGAGGGGCAGATACGCAGTATTTT. This gives the protein CASSVRGADTQYF.

The DNA for the CDR3 is TGCGCCAGCAGCCAAGATACCCTCCAGGGAGCCAAAAACATTCAGTACTTC. It is translated as CASSQDTLQGAKNIQYF. The chain has TRBV4-1 and TRBJ2-4, with D perhaps matching TRBD1 (5 bases). CDR1 and CDR2 from the germline V gene are MGHRA and YSYEKL. The ends were cut back, 0 bases at V and 0 bases at J, with 12 bases in the middle. CDR3 size: 17 residues.

For the CDR3, the DNA is TGTGCCAGCAGCTTATACAGCGACTGGTTCTTC. It is translated as CASSLYSDWFF. V and J are TRBV7-9 and TRBJ2-1; D is unresolved. CDR1 is SEHNR, CDR2 FQNEAQ, per germline (reference sequence). The CDR3 runs to 11 residues. Between the trimmed V and J ends, which lost 2 bases and 15 bases, there was a span of 11 bases.

The chain is built from TRBV6-6 and TRBJ1-1; D ambiguous. Germline V gives CDR1 MNHNY, CDR2 SVGAGI (reference sequence). The CDR3 is 13 residues long. Deletions cut 2 bases from V and 1 base from J, with 5 bases between. CDR3 DNA sequence: TGTGCCAGCAGTTACCTCAAGAACACTGAAGCTTTCTTT. This gives the protein CASSYLKNTEAFF.